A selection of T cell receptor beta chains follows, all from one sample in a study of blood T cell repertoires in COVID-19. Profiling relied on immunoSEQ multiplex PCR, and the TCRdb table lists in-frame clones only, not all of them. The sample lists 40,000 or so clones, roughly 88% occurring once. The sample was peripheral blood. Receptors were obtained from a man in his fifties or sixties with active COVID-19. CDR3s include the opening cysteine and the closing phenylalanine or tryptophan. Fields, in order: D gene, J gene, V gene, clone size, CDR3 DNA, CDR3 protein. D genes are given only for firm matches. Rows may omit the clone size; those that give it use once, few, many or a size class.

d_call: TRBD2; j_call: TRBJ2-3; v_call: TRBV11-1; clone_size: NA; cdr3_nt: TGTGCCAGCAGCCCTAGCGGGTCCACAGATACGCAGTATTTT; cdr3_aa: CASSPSGSTDTQYF
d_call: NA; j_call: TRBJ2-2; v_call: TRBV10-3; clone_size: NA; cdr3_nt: TGTGCCATCAGGAGGGACATCAACACCGGGGAGCTGTTTTTT; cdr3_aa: CAIRRDINTGELFF
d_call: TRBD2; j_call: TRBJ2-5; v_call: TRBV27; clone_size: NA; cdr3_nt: TGTGCCAGCAGTTTATCTGGGGGAATAGCGGGAGGGAAGGAGACCCAGTACTTC; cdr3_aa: CASSLSGGIAGGKETQYF
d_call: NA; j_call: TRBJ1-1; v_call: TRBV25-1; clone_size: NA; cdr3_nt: TGCGCCAGCACCGCCGACAGCAACACTGAAGCTTTCTTT; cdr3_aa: CASTADSNTEAFF
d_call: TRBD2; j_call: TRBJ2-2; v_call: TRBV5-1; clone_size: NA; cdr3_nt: TGCGCCAGCAGCTTAGGGACTAGCGGGAGCTTTACAAACACCGGGGAGCTGTTTTTT; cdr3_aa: CASSLGTSGSFTNTGELFF
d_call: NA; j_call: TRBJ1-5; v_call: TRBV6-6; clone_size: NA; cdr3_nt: TGTGCCAGCAGTTACACAGAGAGCAATCAGCCCCAGCATTTT; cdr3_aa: CASSYTESNQPQHF
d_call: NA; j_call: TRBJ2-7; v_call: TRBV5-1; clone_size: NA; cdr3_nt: TGCGCCAGCAGCCCCGTGGGGGGAACCTACGAGCAGTACTTC; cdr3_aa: CASSPVGGTYEQYF
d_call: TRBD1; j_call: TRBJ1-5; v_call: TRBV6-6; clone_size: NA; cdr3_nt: TGTGCCAGCAGTCATCACACCGGGACAGGGCTAACTCCTTTTGCCCTAGACTCCAATCAGCCCCAGCATTTT; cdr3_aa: CASSHHTGTGLTPFALDSNQPQHF
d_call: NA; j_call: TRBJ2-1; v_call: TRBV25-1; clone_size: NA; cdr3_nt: TGTGCCAGCAGGGACAGTGGAAACCCTGAGCAGTTCTTC; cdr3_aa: CASRDSGNPEQFF
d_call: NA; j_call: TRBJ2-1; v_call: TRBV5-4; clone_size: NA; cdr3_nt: TGTGCCAGCAGCTTCCTTTCCAATGAGCAGTTCTTC; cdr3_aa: CASSFLSNEQFF
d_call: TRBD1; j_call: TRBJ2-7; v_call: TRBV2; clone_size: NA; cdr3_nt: TGTGCCAGCAGTGGACAGGGGATCTCCTACGAGCAGTACTTC; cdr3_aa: CASSGQGISYEQYF
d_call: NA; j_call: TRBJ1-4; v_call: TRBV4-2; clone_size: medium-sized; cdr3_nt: TGTGCCAGCAGCCAAGTCGGAGGTGAAAAACTGTTTTTT; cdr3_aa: CASSQVGGEKLFF
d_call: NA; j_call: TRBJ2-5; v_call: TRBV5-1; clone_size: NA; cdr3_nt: TGCGCCAGCAGCCCGAGCGGGCAGGGAGGTGGGGAGACCCAGTACTTC; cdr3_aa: CASSPSGQGGGETQYF
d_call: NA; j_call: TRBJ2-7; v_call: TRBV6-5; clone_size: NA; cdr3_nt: TGTGCCAGCAGTCTCCGGACAGCGAGGGACTACGAGCAGTACTTC; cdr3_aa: CASSLRTARDYEQYF
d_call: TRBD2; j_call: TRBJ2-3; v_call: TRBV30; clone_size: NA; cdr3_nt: TGTGCCTGGAGTGAAGGGCTAGCGGGCGCAGATACGCAGTATTTT; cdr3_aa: CAWSEGLAGADTQYF
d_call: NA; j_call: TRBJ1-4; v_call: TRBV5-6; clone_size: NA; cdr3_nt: TGTGCCAGCAGCTTTCGGGGGGCGCGGGCAACTAATGAAAAACTGTTTTTT; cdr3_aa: CASSFRGARATNEKLFF
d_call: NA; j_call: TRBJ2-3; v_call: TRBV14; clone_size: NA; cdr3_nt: TGTGCCAGCAGCCAAGATAGTTGGCAGGGGTTCCCAGATACGCAGTATTTT; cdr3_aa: CASSQDSWQGFPDTQYF
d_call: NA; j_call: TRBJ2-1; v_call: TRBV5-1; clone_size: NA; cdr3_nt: TGCGCCAGCAGCCCCCAGGCTACCAGTAGCTCCTACAATGAGCAGTTCTTC; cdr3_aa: CASSPQATSSSYNEQFF
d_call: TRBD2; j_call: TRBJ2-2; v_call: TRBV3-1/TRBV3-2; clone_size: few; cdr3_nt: TGTGCCAGCAGCGAGGGAGCTAGCGGGAACACCGGGGAGCTGTTTTTT; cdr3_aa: CASSEGASGNTGELFF
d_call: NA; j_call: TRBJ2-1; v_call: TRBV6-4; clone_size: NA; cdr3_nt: TGTGCCAGCAGTGACTCTGCAATCGGGGATGAGCAGTTCTTC; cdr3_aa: CASSDSAIGDEQFF
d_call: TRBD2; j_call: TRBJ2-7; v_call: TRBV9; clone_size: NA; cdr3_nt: TGTGCCAGCAGCGTAGGGACTAGCGGGGCCTACGAGCAGTACTTC; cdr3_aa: CASSVGTSGAYEQYF
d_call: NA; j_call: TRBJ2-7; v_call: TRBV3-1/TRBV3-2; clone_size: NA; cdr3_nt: TGTGCCAGCAGCCAAGGACTTTACGAGCAGTACTTC; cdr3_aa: CASSQGLYEQYF
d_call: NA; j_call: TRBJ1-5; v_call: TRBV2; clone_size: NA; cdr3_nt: TGTGCCAGCACGGTTATAGATAGCAATCAGCCCCAGCATTTT; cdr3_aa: CASTVIDSNQPQHF
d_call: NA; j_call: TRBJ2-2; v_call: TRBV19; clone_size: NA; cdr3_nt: TGTGCCAGTAGCAACCTAGGGGGTGTCACCGGGGAGCTGTTTTTT; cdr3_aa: CASSNLGGVTGELFF
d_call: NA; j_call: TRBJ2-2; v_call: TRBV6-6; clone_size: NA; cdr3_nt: TGTGCCAGCTCACGGGAGCGGAACACCGGGGAGCTGTTTTTT; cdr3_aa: CASSRERNTGELFF
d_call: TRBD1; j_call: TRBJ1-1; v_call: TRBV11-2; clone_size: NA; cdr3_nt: TGTGCCAGCAGTTACCGACAGGGGATGAACACTGAAGCTTTCTTT; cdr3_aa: CASSYRQGMNTEAFF
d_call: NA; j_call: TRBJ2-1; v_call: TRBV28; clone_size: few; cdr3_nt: TGTGCCAGCAGTTTGTTACAGGGAGCGGCTGAGCAGTTCTTC; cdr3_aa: CASSLLQGAAEQFF
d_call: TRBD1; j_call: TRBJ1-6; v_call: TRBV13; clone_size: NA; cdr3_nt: TGTGCCAGCACCGACAGGGGGTCAACTAATTCACCCCTCCACTTT; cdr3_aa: CASTDRGSTNSPLHF
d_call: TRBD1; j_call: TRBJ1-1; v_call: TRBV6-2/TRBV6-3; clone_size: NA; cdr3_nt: TGTGCCAGCAGCCGGACAGGGTCTGAAGCTTTCTTT; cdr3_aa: CASSRTGSEAFF
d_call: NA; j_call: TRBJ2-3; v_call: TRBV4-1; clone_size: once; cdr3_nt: TGCGCCAGCAGCCAAGACCGGCTAGCCGCGGGCACAGATACGCAGTATTTT; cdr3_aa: CASSQDRLAAGTDTQYF
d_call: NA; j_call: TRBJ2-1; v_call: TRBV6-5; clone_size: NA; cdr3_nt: TGTGCCAGCACCCGAGGCGATGAGCAGTTCTTC; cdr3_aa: CASTRGDEQFF
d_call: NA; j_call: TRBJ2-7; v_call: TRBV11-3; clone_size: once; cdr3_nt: TGTGCCAGCAGCTTATGGACATACGAGCAGTACTTC; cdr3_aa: CASSLWTYEQYF